These 17 T cell receptor beta chains were all obtained from the same sample, sequenced in a study of blood T cell repertoires in COVID-19. Sequencing used immunoSEQ multiplex PCR; TCRdb keeps in-frame clones, though not all of them. This repertoire shows about 280,000 clones, about 85% found once; its top ten account for about an eighth. The sequenced material came from peripheral blood. The receptors derive from a human donor in a cohort sampled during active COVID-19.

This clone was detected a few times. V is TRBV30 and J is TRBJ2-7, with a possible D match to TRBD2 (6 bases). V gave up 0 bases and J gave up 0 bases, with 9 bases separating them. The CDR3 is 14 amino acids. The germline V gene encodes CDR1 GTSNPN and CDR2 SVGIG (reference sequence). The CDR3 loop reads CAWSVGGISYEQYF. CDR3 DNA sequence: TGTGCCTGGAGTGTCGGAGGGATCTCCTACGAGCAGTACTTC. Complete variable domain (other parts from reference TRBV30 and TRBJ2-7): SQTIHQWPATLVQPVGSPLSLECTVEGTSNPNLYWYRQAAGRGLQLLFYSVGIGQISSEVPQNLSASRPQDRQFILSSKKLLLSDSGFYLCAWSVGGISYEQYFGPGTRLTVT.

This chain links TRBV19 with TRBJ1-5; 10 bases are shared with TRBD1. The V gene end was trimmed by 10 bases and the J gene end by 2 bases; junction bases not matched to a gene: 17. Germline V gene data show CDR1 as LNHDA and CDR2 as SQIVND (reference sequence). This CDR3 is 18 amino acids long. The CDR3: CATLGRDRGVKGNQPQHF. Here the CDR3 DNA reads TGTGCCACCTTAGGGAGGGACAGGGGAGTTAAGGGCAATCAGCCCCAGCATTTT.

The chain carries TRBV5-1 and TRBJ2-7; possible D gene TRBD1, 6 bases. Between the trimmed V and J ends, which lost 0 bases and 1 base, there was a span of 14 bases. The germline V gene has CDR1 SGHRS and CDR2 YFSETQ. The CDR3 spans 16 residues. CDR3 sequence reads: CASSLETLGTSYEQYF. The DNA for the CDR3 is TGCGCCAGCAGCTTGGAAACCCTAGGGACATCCTACGAGCAGTACTTC. The whole variable domain, filled in from reference TRBV5-1 and TRBJ2-7, reads KAGVTQTPRYLIKTRGQQVTLSCSPISGHRSVSWYQQTPGQGLQFLFEYFSETQRNKGNFPGRFSGRQFSNSRSEMNVSTLELGDSALYLCASSLETLGTSYEQYFGPGTRLTVT.

A note on this clone: A much larger clone lies a single base off, so this may be a read error. This sample includes further DNA sequences coding for the same CDR3. The chain joins TRBV30 to TRBJ2-7; 7 nucleotides line up with TRBD2. Per the germline V gene, CDR1 is GTSNPN and CDR2 is SVGIG (reference sequence). The J segment lost 0 bases and the V segment lost 0 bases, leaving 2 bases of the junction unmatched. The CDR3 has 14 amino acids. CDR3 DNA: TGTGCCTGGAGTGTGGGCGGGAGCTCCTACGAGCAGTACTTC. This encodes CAWSVGGSSYEQYF.

The chain uses TRBV28 and TRBJ1-1, with a weak D call TRBD1 (5 bases). Germline lookup yields CDR1 MDHEN and CDR2 SYDVKM. The CDR3 length is 16 residues. The V gene lost 3 bases and the J gene lost 3 bases, with 17 bases spanning the gap. The CDR3 protein is CASSFERARVYTEAFF. The CDR3 bases are TGTGCCAGCAGTTTTGAGCGGGCCAGGGTCTACACTGAAGCTTTCTTT.

This clone was found once. The CDR3 DNA follows: TGTGCCAGCAGCCAAGGACTAGCGGGAGGGAACGAGCAGTACTTC. This encodes CASSQGLAGGNEQYF. The chain combines TRBV3-1 (or the pseudogene TRBV3-2) with TRBJ2-7; 14 bases align to TRBD2. Germline CDR1 and CDR2: LGHDT and YNNKEL (reference sequence). V dropped 1 base and J dropped 5; count of bases not matched to a gene: 1. The CDR3 totals 15 residues.

The chain combines TRBV19 with TRBJ2-1, with D tentatively TRBD2 (6 bases). Trimming removed 6 bases at V and 8 bases at J, with 17 bases between. The CDR3 consists of 14 residues. Looked up from germline, CDR1 is LNHDA and CDR2 is SQIVND (reference sequence). CDR3 sequence reads: CASRMLGSSDEQFF. CDR3 in DNA: TGTGCCAGTAGAATGCTCGGGAGTTCCGATGAGCAGTTCTTC. Full variable domain (remainder filled in from reference TRBV19 and TRBJ2-1): DGGITQSPKYLFRKEGQNVTLSCEQNLNHDAMYWYRQDPGQGLRLIYYSQIVNDFQKGDIAEGYSVSREKKESFPLTVTSAQKNPTAFYLCASRMLGSSDEQFFGPGTRLTVL.

The chain has TRBV28 and TRBJ2-1, with 8 bases that match TRBD2. The J segment lost 10 bases and the V segment lost 3 bases, leaving 5 bases of the junction unmatched. The germline V gene encodes CDR1 MDHEN and CDR2 SYDVKM. The CDR3 contains 13 residues. CDR3 region: CASSLVREGEQFF. CDR3 nucleotide sequence: TGTGCCAGCAGTTTGGTCCGGGAGGGCGAGCAGTTCTTC.

The chain has TRBV6-1 and TRBJ2-1; 14 bases fit TRBD2. This CDR3 has 17 residues. V gave up 3 bases and J gave up 6 bases; unmatched junction bases: 7. The germline V gene encodes CDR1 MNHNS and CDR2 SASEGT. The DNA for the CDR3 is TGTGCCAGCAGTGACACCGGGACTAGCGGGAGAGGCAATGAGCAGTTCTTC. Amino acids: CASSDTGTSGRGNEQFF.

This chain uses TRBV14 with TRBJ2-1; 11 bases are a match to TRBD2. Germline CDR1 is SGHDN and CDR2 is FVKESK. The CDR3 runs 17 residues. Losses at the gene ends were 2 bases for V and 9 bases for J; bases not matched to a gene: 12. CDR3 amino acids: CASSQRLAGFDRGEQFF. CDR3 in DNA: TGTGCCAGCAGCCAACGACTAGCGGGATTTGATCGTGGTGAGCAGTTCTTC.

J is TRBJ2-5 and V is TRBV5-4; 8 nucleotides match TRBD2. Germline loops: CDR1 SGHNT, CDR2 YYREEE (reference sequence). The CDR3 has 16 residues. The trim removed 0 bases at V and 7 bases at J, leaving 11 bases unmatched. The CDR3 DNA reads as TGTGCCAGCAGCTTGGCGGGGGGGCAAGCTTCGAGGACCCAGTACTTC. This codes for CASSLAGGQASRTQYF.

CDR3 DNA sequence: TGTGCCAGCAGTTACTCCAGGGAAGCTTTCTTT. Translating gives CASSYSREAFF. The chain has TRBV6-6 and TRBJ1-1; no clear D. The CDR3 consists of 11 residues. Germline V CDR1 and CDR2: MNHNY, SVGAGI (reference sequence). Deletions cut 0 bases from V and 8 bases from J, with 4 bases between.

The chain links TRBV7-2 to TRBJ2-7; possibly TRBD2 for D (6 bases). Germline CDR1 SGHTA, CDR2 FQGNSA. Trimming shortened V by 0 bases and J by 2 bases, and 11 bases separated the two germline ends. The CDR3 contains 15 residues. The CDR3 is CASSLAERAAYEQYF. In nucleotides, the CDR3 is TGTGCCAGCAGCTTAGCGGAGCGGGCCGCCTACGAGCAGTACTTC. The full variable domain, in which reference TRBV7-2 and TRBJ2-7 provide the parts outside the CDR3, is GAGVSQSPSNKVTEKGKDVELRCDPISGHTALYWYRQSLGQGLEFLIYFQGNSAPDKSGLPSDRFSAERTGGSVSTLTIQRTQQEDSAVYLCASSLAERAAYEQYFGPGTRLTVT.

This clone is a singleton in its sample. The genes are TRBV18 and TRBJ1-6; D may be TRBD1 (6 bases). The V end lost 3 bases, the J end lost 6 bases, and 12 bases lay between the germline ends. Germline CDR1 KGHSH, CDR2 LQKENI. This CDR3 has 15 amino acids. The CDR3, as DNA: TGTGCCAGCTCACCGGTAGGGGGGGGTAATTCACCCCTCCACTTT. It codes for CASSPVGGGNSPLHF.

The chain links TRBV10-3 to TRBJ1-1, with 7 bases identical to TRBD1. This CDR3 contains 14 residues. V lost 5 bases to trimming and J lost 1 base; unmatched junction nucleotides: 4. Germline V lookup: CDR1 ENHRY, CDR2 SYGVKD. The DNA for the CDR3 is TGTGCCATCAGTAAGGGACAGTCGAACACTGAAGCTTTCTTT. This sequence encodes CAISKGQSNTEAFF.

The rearrangement links TRBV6-5 to TRBJ1-2; 8 positions match TRBD1. CDR3 length: 15 residues. Losses at the gene ends were 2 bases for V and 5 bases for J; bases not matched to a gene: 7. CDR1 is MNHEY and CDR2 is SVGAGI in the germline V gene. CDR3 amino acids: CASSYLQGAPYGYTF. The CDR3 bases are TGTGCCAGCAGTTACCTGCAGGGGGCCCCTTATGGCTACACCTTC.

This clone was detected only once. The gene calls are TRBV7-2 and TRBJ2-1, with 10 bases fitting TRBD2. From germline, CDR1 is SGHTA and CDR2 FQGNSA. This CDR3 comprises 16 residues. V was clipped by 1 base and J by 5 bases; unmatched bases: 5. The CDR3 DNA is TGTGCCAGCAGCTTAGGCGTAGCGGGAGGCGACAATGAGCAGTTCTTC. Amino acid sequence: CASSLGVAGGDNEQFF.